The 2 T cell receptor beta chains below come from one sample, sequenced in a study of shared clonotypes between healthy human individuals (dated by TCRdb to about 2020). The library relied on the immunoSEQ multiplex PCR assay. As stored in TCRdb, this immuneACCESS dataset retains in-frame rearrangements with V and J assigned. A fraction of the clones does not appear; measured against another copy, unresolved V genes explain less than half of the discrepancy, and the remainder lacks a known reason. This sample is represented by 300,000 or so clones; less than 85% of them were singletons. The leading ten clones occupy approximately 10% of the sample. Material for sequencing was memory CD4+ T cells sorted from blood. According to the study, the label for this sample's cell subset or site signals: CD45RA-negative fraction. The origin of the receptors is a young man in good health.

The J gene is TRBJ2-7, the V gene TRBV5-1, with no clear D. Per germline, CDR1 SGHRS and CDR2 YFSETQ. The CDR3 has 14 residues. V lost 3 bases and J 2 bases, leaving 12 bases between the germline ends. The CDR3 loop is CASSSDTFPYEQYF. DNA of the CDR3: TGCGCCAGCAGCTCTGACACTTTTCCCTACGAGCAGTACTTC.

This clone was detected a few times. The chain joins TRBV5-6 to TRBJ2-7; 13 nucleotides line up with TRBD2. This CDR3 spans 15 amino acids. From germline, CDR1 is SGHDT and CDR2 YYEEEE. J was trimmed by 6 bases and V by 3 bases; bases with no gene match: 6. CDR3 coding DNA: TGTGCCAGCAGCTCTTGGACTAGCGGGAGTGCCGAGCAGTACTTC. This sequence encodes CASSSWTSGSAEQYF.